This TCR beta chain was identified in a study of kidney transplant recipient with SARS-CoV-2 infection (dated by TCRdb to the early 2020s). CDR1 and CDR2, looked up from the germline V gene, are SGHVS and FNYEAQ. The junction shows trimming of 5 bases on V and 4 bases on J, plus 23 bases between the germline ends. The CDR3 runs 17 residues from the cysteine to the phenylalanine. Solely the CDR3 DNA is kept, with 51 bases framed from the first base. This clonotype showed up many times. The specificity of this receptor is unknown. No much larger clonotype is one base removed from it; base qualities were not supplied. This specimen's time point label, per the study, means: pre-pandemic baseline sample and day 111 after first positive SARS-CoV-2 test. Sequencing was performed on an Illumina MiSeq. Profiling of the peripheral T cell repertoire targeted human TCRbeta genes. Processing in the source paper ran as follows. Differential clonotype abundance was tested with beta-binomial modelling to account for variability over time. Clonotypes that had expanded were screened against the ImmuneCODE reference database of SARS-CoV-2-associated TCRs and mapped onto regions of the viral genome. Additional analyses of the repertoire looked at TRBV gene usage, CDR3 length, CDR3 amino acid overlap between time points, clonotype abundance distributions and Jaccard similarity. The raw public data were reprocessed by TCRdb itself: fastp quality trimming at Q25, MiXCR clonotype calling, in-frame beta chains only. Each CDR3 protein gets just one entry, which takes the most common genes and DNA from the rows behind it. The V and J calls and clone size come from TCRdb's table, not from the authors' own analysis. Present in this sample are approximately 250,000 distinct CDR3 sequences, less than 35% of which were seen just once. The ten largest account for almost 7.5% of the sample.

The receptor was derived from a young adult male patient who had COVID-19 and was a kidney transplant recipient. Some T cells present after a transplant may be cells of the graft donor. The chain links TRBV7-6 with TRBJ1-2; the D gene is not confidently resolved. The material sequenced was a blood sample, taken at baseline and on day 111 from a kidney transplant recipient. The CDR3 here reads CASSPNNESRKTYGYTF. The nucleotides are TGTGCCAGCAGCCCCAATAATGAATCTCGAAAGACCTATGGCTACACCTTC.